Below are 28 T cell receptor beta chains sequenced from a single sample in a study of blood T cells in healthy people across ages. A second PCR, run for roughly 7 to 11 cycles, used a sample-barcoded 5' primer plus a J-beta primer mix. TCRdb reprocessed the 5' RACE reads via MiXCR and lists one record per CDR3 protein. Among about 640,000 distinct CDR3 sequences listed, roughly three fifths were seen once. The sample was blood. These TCRs come from a man in his sixties in good health.

The genes are TRBV7-2 and TRBJ2-1; D gene unclear. V dropped 1 base and J dropped 6 bases, with 16 bases sitting between them. The CDR3 totals 16 residues. The germline gives CDR1 SGHTA, CDR2 FQGNSA. The CDR3 reads CASSLGSAGKGNEQFF. The CDR3 DNA follows: TGTGCCAGCAGCTTAGGGTCAGCAGGTAAGGGCAATGAGCAGTTCTTC.

The chain links TRBV7-2 to TRBJ2-1; 9 nucleotides match TRBD2. The CDR3 length is 14 residues. The germline gives CDR1 SGHTA, CDR2 FQGNSA. V gave up 5 bases and J gave up 7 bases; unmatched junction bases: 6. For the CDR3, the DNA is TGTGCCAGCAGCGTAAGCGGGGGGAGGAATGAGCAGTTCTTC. Its protein is CASSVSGGRNEQFF.

The J gene is TRBJ2-1, the V gene TRBV20-1, with 10 nucleotides matching TRBD1. Trimming took 6 bases from V and 8 from J; bases not matched to a gene: 4. Germline V gene lookup returns CDR1 DFQATT and CDR2 SNEGSKA (reference sequence). The CDR3 extends over 12 amino acids. CDR3 residues: CSATDRGDEQFF. DNA of the CDR3: TGCAGTGCAACGGACAGGGGGGATGAGCAGTTCTTC.

The chain combines TRBV5-1 with TRBJ2-3; D not resolved. Germline V lookup: CDR1 SGHRS, CDR2 YFSETQ. This CDR3 contains 13 residues. The V gene lost 3 bases and the J gene lost 2 bases, with 7 bases spanning the gap. The CDR3 coding sequence is TGCGCCAGCAGCTCCCAATTCACAGATACGCAGTATTTT. Residues: CASSSQFTDTQYF. Combining the CDR3 with reference TRBV5-1 and TRBJ2-3 gives the whole variable domain KAGVTQTPRYLIKTRGQQVTLSCSPISGHRSVSWYQQTPGQGLQFLFEYFSETQRNKGNFPGRFSGRQFSNSRSEMNVSTLELGDSALYLCASSSQFTDTQYFGPGTRLTVL.

V and J are TRBV20-1 and TRBJ2-3; D gene uncertain. CDR1 is DFQATT, CDR2 SNEGSKA, per germline (reference sequence). V lost 0 bases and J lost 4, with 20 bases in between. The CDR3 is made up of 17 amino acids. The CDR3 DNA reads as TGCAGTGCTAGAGATTACCCCACAGATCCCTATTCAGATACGCAGTATTTT. Translating it yields CSARDYPTDPYSDTQYF.

This clonotype was seen a few times. This rearrangement joins TRBV9 to TRBJ2-2; 7 bases align to TRBD1. Germline loops: CDR1 SGDLS, CDR2 YYNGEE. The CDR3 covers 15 residues. After removal of 0 bases from V and 5 bases from J, the junction contained 4 bases not matched to a gene. CDR3 sequence: CASSVGDRATGELFF. The CDR3 nucleotides read TGTGCCAGCAGCGTAGGCGACAGGGCGACCGGGGAGCTGTTTTTT.

A note on this clonotype: A single base separates this from a much larger clone, so it may be a read error. The chain recombines TRBV12-3 or TRBV12-4 with TRBJ2-7; TRBD1 or TRBD2 may be the D gene (7 bases each). Trimming took off 6 bases at V and 3 bases at J, with 15 bases between the two ends. This CDR3 is 14 amino acids long. The CDR3 protein is CASRPAGTVYEQYF. CDR3 coding DNA: TGTGCCAGCAGGCCAGCGGGGACAGTCTACGAGCAGTACTTC.

V is TRBV6-5 and J is TRBJ2-3, with D possibly TRBD2 on 5 matching bases. The CDR3 sequence is 14 residues long. Germline CDR1 and CDR2: MNHEY and SVGAGI. The V end was cut by 6 bases, the J end by 2 bases, with 12 bases between. The CDR3 spells CASSRRSPTDTQYF. The CDR3 DNA follows: TGTGCCAGCAGCCGGAGGTCGCCCACAGATACGCAGTATTTT.

This chain connects TRBV3-1 to TRBJ1-4; the D gene is possibly TRBD1 (6 bases). Germline loops: CDR1 LGHDT, CDR2 YNNKEL (reference sequence). The ends were cut back, 5 bases at V and 2 bases at J, with 9 bases in the middle. The CDR3 is 14 amino acids. CDR3 DNA: TGTGCCAGCAGCGAGGGACATACTAATGAAAAACTGTTTTTT. Amino acids: CASSEGHTNEKLFF.

This clonotype was seen a handful of times. The V gene is TRBV20-1, the J gene TRBJ2-1, with 7 bases identical to TRBD1. Germline assignment: CDR1 DFQATT and CDR2 SNEGSKA (reference sequence). The CDR3 is 16 amino acids. Trimming at V came to 6 bases and at J to 5 bases, leaving 16 bases not matched to a gene. CDR3 nucleotides: TGCAGTGCCTATACCTTGACAGGGAAAGGGGACAATGAGCAGTTCTTC. Translating gives CSAYTLTGKGDNEQFF.

The CDR3 nucleotides read TGTGCCAGCAGCTTTCAGGGACGGCTCAATCAGCCCCAGCATTTT. It codes for CASSFQGRLNQPQHF. The rearrangement joins TRBV2 to TRBJ1-5; tentative D call: TRBD1 (5 bases). Trimming shortened V by 6 bases and J by 3 bases, and 15 bases separated the two germline ends. The CDR3 has 15 residues. CDR1 SNHLY and CDR2 FYNNEI come from the germline V gene.

The rearrangement uses TRBV2 and TRBJ1-2; no definite D call. This CDR3 contains 13 residues. Germline assignment: CDR1 SNHLY and CDR2 FYNNEI. With 2 bases removed from V and 2 bases from J, the gap between germline ends came to 6 bases. The CDR3 region is CASSEQRNYGYTF. The CDR3 nucleotides are TGTGCCAGCAGTGAACAGAGAAACTATGGCTACACCTTC.

The chain recombines TRBV20-1 with TRBJ2-5, with TRBD1 identical over 9 bases. J lost 3 bases, V lost 1 base, and 12 bases had no gene match. The CDR3 covers 17 residues. CDR1 and CDR2 from the germline V gene are DFQATT and SNEGSKA (reference sequence). The CDR3 sequence is CSARAGMGQGTKETQYF. In DNA, the CDR3 is TGCAGTGCTAGAGCAGGGATGGGACAGGGCACCAAAGAGACCCAGTACTTC.

V and J are TRBV7-8 and TRBJ2-1, with 8 bases aligning to TRBD1. The CDR3 length is 17 residues. J was trimmed by 8 bases and V by 1 base; bases with no gene match: 13. The germline CDR1 and CDR2 sequences are SGHVS and FQNEAQ. The CDR3 protein is CASSLGTGGSFIDEQFF. The CDR3 DNA reads TGTGCCAGCAGCTTAGGAACAGGGGGGTCCTTTATCGATGAGCAGTTCTTC.

This clonotype was observed many times. The J gene is TRBJ2-5, the V gene TRBV20-1; TRBD2 might be the D (6 bases). CDR3 size: 12 residues. The germline V and J ends were trimmed by 2 bases and 4 bases, with 8 bases remaining between them. Germline-derived CDR1 and CDR2 are DFQATT and SNEGSKA (reference sequence). CDR3 loop: CSARWRGETQYF. CDR3 DNA: TGCAGTGCTAGATGGAGGGGAGAGACCCAGTACTTC.

J is TRBJ2-5 and V is TRBV5-1; 12 bases map to TRBD2. Per germline, CDR1 SGHRS and CDR2 YFSETQ. This CDR3 is 17 amino acids long. V dropped 1 base and J dropped 1; count of bases not matched to a gene: 5. The CDR3: CASSLKASGGAQETQYF. The CDR3, as DNA: TGCGCCAGCAGCTTGAAGGCTAGCGGGGGGGCCCAAGAGACCCAGTACTTC.

This clonotype was counted a few times. V gene TRBV6-5 combines with J gene TRBJ1-4, with D tentatively TRBD1 (6 bases). Trimming pared 6 bases from V and 0 bases from J, leaving 11 bases between. The CDR3 sequence is 15 residues long. The germline gives CDR1 MNHEY, CDR2 SVGAGI. The CDR3 DNA is TGTGCCAGCAGGGGGGACATTACAACTAATGAAAAACTGTTTTTT. Amino acid sequence: CASRGDITTNEKLFF.

This chain connects TRBV12-3 or TRBV12-4 to TRBJ2-1, with 7 bases matching TRBD2. The CDR3 loop spans 16 amino acids. The ends lost 5 bases at V and 1 base at J; junction bases unmatched: 8. CDR3 region: CASSPRGVGSYNEQFF. CDR3 coding DNA: TGTGCCAGCAGTCCCCGGGGGGTGGGGTCCTACAATGAGCAGTTCTTC.

V gene TRBV9 combines with J gene TRBJ2-2, with D unresolved. Trimming shortened V by 0 bases and J by 1 base, and 10 bases separated the two germline ends. In germline, CDR1 is SGDLS, CDR2 YYNGEE. The CDR3 loop spans 16 amino acids. CDR3 DNA sequence: TGTGCCAGCAGCGTAGGAGTAGTGGTGAACACCGGGGAGCTGTTTTTT. As protein: CASSVGVVVNTGELFF.

To note about this clonotype: It is unclear where the CDR3 begins or ends on the DNA, so no DNA is shown, and the CDR3 is as TCRdb lists it. The gene calls are TRBV12-3 or TRBV12-4 and TRBJ2-2. The CDR3 is 12 amino acids in total, end residues counted. CDR3: CASSFGNGELFF.

The rearrangement links TRBV10-3 to TRBJ2-3, with 11 bases aligning to TRBD1. The germline CDR1 and CDR2 sequences are ENHRY and SYGVKD. The CDR3 runs 15 residues. The V segment lost 3 bases and the J segment 6 bases; nucleotides outside the gene matches: 5. DNA for the CDR3: TGTGCCATCAGTGATTGGGGACAGGGGGTTGATACGCAGTATTTT. Encoded protein: CAISDWGQGVDTQYF.

The chain uses TRBV2 and TRBJ2-1; D unclear. This CDR3 is 16 amino acids long. In germline, CDR1 is SNHLY, CDR2 FYNNEI. The germline V and J ends were trimmed by 6 bases and 5 bases, with 20 bases remaining between them. The CDR3 nucleotides read TGTGCCAGCAGCGCGCGGCCGGCTGTCCCTGACAATGAGCAGTTCTTC. Its protein product is CASSARPAVPDNEQFF.

This clonotype has more than one count but fewer than ten. This chain joins TRBV29-1 and TRBJ2-3; 9 positions match TRBD2. The CDR3 extends over 14 amino acids. The J segment lost 7 bases and the V segment lost 7 bases, leaving 12 bases of the junction unmatched. Germline V lookup: CDR1 SQVTM, CDR2 ANQGSEA. CDR3 loop: CSAGKTSGRYTQYF. CDR3 DNA sequence: TGCAGCGCGGGAAAAACTAGCGGGCGATATACGCAGTATTTT.

V gene TRBV11-2 combines with J gene TRBJ1-2; 10 nucleotides align to TRBD1. The CDR3 contains 16 residues. Germline CDR1 is SGHAT and CDR2 is FQNNGV. Unmatched junction bases numbered 10, after V lost 5 bases and J lost 4 bases. CDR3 loop: CASSPNPGTGVYGYTF. The CDR3 DNA follows: TGTGCCAGCAGCCCAAATCCCGGGACAGGGGTCTATGGCTACACCTTC.

This chain links TRBV2 with TRBJ2-1, with D possibly being TRBD1 or TRBD2 (6 bases each). V was trimmed by 2 bases and J by 8 bases, leaving 13 bases between them. This CDR3 has 14 amino acids. Looked up from germline, CDR1 is SNHLY and CDR2 is FYNNEI. CDR3 residues: CASSENGGRDEQFF. Written as DNA, the CDR3 is TGTGCCAGCAGTGAAAACGGGGGCCGGGATGAGCAGTTCTTC.

This clonotype was counted between two and nine times. The genes are TRBV28 and TRBJ2-7; 12 bases fit TRBD2. The J call could be wrong; TRBJ2-5 is a better fit for the DNA end. Germline V gene data show CDR1 as MDHEN and CDR2 as SYDVKM. The CDR3 has 13 amino acids. This CDR3 is CASLAGGRETQYF. In DNA form, the CDR3 reads TGTGCCAGTCTAGCGGGGGGGCGCGAGACCCAGTACTTC.

The rearrangement links TRBV18 to TRBJ2-1; D is undetermined. The CDR3 has 16 amino acids. Germline CDR1 is KGHSH and CDR2 is LQKENI. Trimming stripped 11 bases from V and 3 bases from J, with 23 bases between. For the CDR3, the DNA is TGTGCCCGCCCCCCGGGTGAGCAGTTCGGCTACAATGAGCAGTTCTTC. It specifies CARPPGEQFGYNEQFF.

V and J are TRBV18 and TRBJ2-1; TRBD1 aligns across 7 bases. CDR3 size: 15 residues. CDR1 KGHSH and CDR2 LQKENI come from the germline V gene. The V and J ends lost 8 bases and 4 bases, in that order; junction bases with no gene match: 11. The CDR3 region is CASSPPGTAYNEQFF. DNA for the CDR3: TGTGCCAGCAGCCCTCCCGGGACAGCGTACAATGAGCAGTTCTTC.